Listed below are T cell receptor beta chains from one sample, sequenced in a study of spatial heterogeneity in lung cancer. Each CDR3 protein gets one entry after TCRdb re-called the 5' RACE reads with MiXCR. Here the sample spans about 94,000 distinct CDR3 sequences, roughly a fifth being singletons. Material: PBMCs, obtained at follow-up. These receptors originate from a male donor with early-stage non-small cell lung cancer. Each CDR3 is given with its conserved first and last residue. A D gene is named only where the DNA matches it firmly. Size is stated for part of the rows, as once, few or many counts, or as a class when the clone is expanded.

d_call j_call v_call clone_size cdr3_nt cdr3_aa
TRBD1 TRBJ1-5 TRBV20-1 - TGCAGTGCTGGGACAGGTTACAATCAGCCCCAGCATTTT CSAGTGYNQPQHF
- TRBJ1-5 TRBV27 - TGTGCCAGCAGTGGGGACGGGTATAGCAATCAGCCCCAGCATTTT CASSGDGYSNQPQHF
TRBD2 TRBJ2-1 TRBV10-2 many TGCGCCAGCACTTCTAGCGGGGGCAACAATGAGCAGTTCTTC CASTSSGGNNEQFF
- TRBJ2-1 TRBV6-5 few TGTGCCAGCAGTTACTCGGGCGCTACTTCCCGGGGGCAGTTCTTC CASSYSGATSRGQFF
- TRBJ2-5 TRBV29-1 - TGCAGCGTTGATCAGGGGTCAAGAGAGACCCAGTACTTC CSVDQGSRETQYF
TRBD1 TRBJ2-4 TRBV6-5 few TGTGCCAGCAGTACCCGGACAGGGCTGGCCAAAAACATTCAGTACTTC CASSTRTGLAKNIQYF
- TRBJ2-7 TRBV28 - TGTGCCAGCAGCGCCACGGGATCCCGGGCAGGGGCTCTCTGGCCCTACGAGCAGTACTTC CASSATGSRAGALWPYEQYF
TRBD1 TRBJ2-2 TRBV29-1 few TGCAGCGTCGCCTGGACAGGGTACTTCGGGGAGCTGTTTTTT CSVAWTGYFGELFF
TRBD2 TRBJ2-7 TRBV10-3 few TGTGCCAGTGGGACTAGCGGGAGCGACGAGCAGTACTTC CASGTSGSDEQYF
- TRBJ2-7 TRBV7-2 few TGTGCCAGCAGCCCCCCGTGGGGAGGCGAGCAGTACTTC CASSPPWGGEQYF
- TRBJ1-1 TRBV6-5 - TGTGCCAGCAGCAGGGGACACCCCGCCGGGAGGAACACTGAAGCTTTCTTT CASSRGHPAGRNTEAFF
- TRBJ2-7 TRBV20-1 - TGCAGTGCTAGAGTGCTTCCTGGGCCCTCAAGTACCTACGAGCAGTACTTC CSARVLPGPSSTYEQYF
- TRBJ1-6 TRBV12-3/TRBV12-4 many TGTGCCAGCAGCCTTAAGAATAATTCACCCCTCCACTTT CASSLKNNSPLHF
- TRBJ1-3 TRBV10-1 few TGCGCCAGCAGTGAGGGACGGACGAGCTCTGGAAACACCATATATTTT CASSEGRTSSGNTIYF
- TRBJ1-1 TRBV12-3/TRBV12-4 - TGTGCCAGCAGCTGGGAATCGAGCACTGAAGCTTTCTTT CASSWESSTEAFF
- TRBJ2-3 TRBV10-1 few TGCGCCAGCAGTGATCGGGGAAAGGGGAGCGATACGCAGTATTTT CASSDRGKGSDTQYF
- TRBJ2-2 TRBV7-9 few TGTGCCAGCAGAGCCCAGACTACGAACACCGGGGAGCTGTTTTTT CASRAQTTNTGELFF
- TRBJ1-1 TRBV27 - TGTGCCAGCAGTCCCCCCCCTATCGGGAACACTGAAGCTTTCTTT CASSPPPIGNTEAFF
- TRBJ1-5 TRBV2 - TGTGCCAGCAGGGACAGCATCAATCAGCCCCAGCATTTT CASRDSINQPQHF
- TRBJ1-5 TRBV30 - TGTGCCTGGAACAAAGGAGGGGATCAGCCCCAGCATTTT CAWNKGGDQPQHF
- TRBJ2-7 TRBV19 many TGTGCCAGTAGAGCCTCATACGAGCAGTACTTC CASRASYEQYF
- TRBJ1-2 TRBV20-1 - TGCAGTGCTAGAGAACCGGGAAACTATGGCTACACCTTC CSAREPGNYGYTF
- TRBJ1-1 TRBV20-1 many TGCAGTGCTCATGAACTGAACACTGAAGCTTTCTTT CSAHELNTEAFF
TRBD2 TRBJ2-1 TRBV5-1 - TGCGCCAGCAGCTCAGGACTAGCGGGGGAAAGTGAGCAGTTCTTC CASSSGLAGESEQFF
- TRBJ2-2 TRBV7-2 - TGTGCCAGCAGCTTAGTTGGGGTTATGGAGCTGTTTTTT CASSLVGVMELFF
TRBD2 TRBJ2-7 TRBV20-1 - TGCAGTGCTCTCACGGGACTAGCTTACTACGAGCAGTACTTC CSALTGLAYYEQYF
- TRBJ2-5 TRBV10-1 few TGCGCCAGCAGTGAATCGACCGAACACGAGACCCAGTACTTC CASSESTEHETQYF
- TRBJ2-2 TRBV18 few TGTGCCAGCTCACCAAGGACCGGTAACCCCGGGGAGCTGTTTTTT CASSPRTGNPGELFF
- TRBJ2-2 TRBV20-1 few TGCAGTGCTAGACAAAATACACTGACCGGGGAGCTGTTTTTT CSARQNTLTGELFF
- TRBJ1-1 TRBV11-2 few TGTGCCAGCAGCAACCCCGTAGGAAACACTGAAGCTTTCTTT CASSNPVGNTEAFF
- TRBJ2-4 TRBV6-5 few TGTGCCAGCAGACAGCCGGGACTCCCCGCCAGTGAGTACTTC CASRQPGLPASEYF
TRBD1 TRBJ1-6 TRBV3-1 - TGTGCCAGCAGCCCCCGACAGGGTGGATCACCCCTCCACTTT CASSPRQGGSPLHF
- TRBJ1-4 TRBV4-1 - TGCGCCAGCAGCCAAACAAGTCCCGGGGGAGAAAAACTGTTTTTT CASSQTSPGGEKLFF
- TRBJ2-1 TRBV6-2/TRBV6-3 many TGTGCCAGCTATCGTCCGGGTACCTACAATGAGCAGTTCTTC CASYRPGTYNEQFF
- TRBJ2-7 TRBV5-1 few TGCGCCAGCAGCTTGGCCACTGCAGGGTCCTACGAGCAGTACTTC CASSLATAGSYEQYF
- TRBJ2-1 TRBV6-5 - TGTGCCAGCGGGGGGCGGGCTGAGCAGTTCTTC CASGGRAEQFF
- TRBJ1-6 TRBV6-1 - TGTGCCAGCAGTGAAAGGGTGATTAATTCACCCCTCCACTTT CASSERVINSPLHF
- TRBJ2-5 TRBV7-9 few TGTGCCAGCAGCTTGACATCAGAGACCCAGTACTTC CASSLTSETQYF
- TRBJ1-1 TRBV5-1 few TGCGCCAGCAGCTTGGCCAAGGGGCAGGGAAAGGCGAACACTGAAGCTTTCTTT CASSLAKGQGKANTEAFF
- TRBJ1-3 TRBV4-1 few TGCGCCAGCAGCCCGGGGTCGCGTCTAAACACCATATATTTT CASSPGSRLNTIYF
TRBD2 TRBJ2-1 TRBV5-8 - TGTGCCAGCAGCCCTCTGTCACTAGCGGGAGGGCCTAGTGAGCAGTTCTTC CASSPLSLAGGPSEQFF
- TRBJ1-3 TRBV3-1 - TGTGCCAGCAGCCAGACGACAGCGGCGAACACCATATATTTT CASSQTTAANTIYF
- TRBJ1-1 TRBV6-1 many TGTGCCAGCAGTGTCCAGGTGAACACTGAAGCTTTCTTT CASSVQVNTEAFF
TRBD2 TRBJ2-3 TRBV19 - TGTGCCAGTAGTATGCGGGAGGGCCAGACAGATACGCAGTATTTT CASSMREGQTDTQYF
TRBD2 TRBJ2-1 TRBV15 - TGTGCCACCAGCAGAGTTACGGGACTAGCGGGAGGTATTGAGCAGTTCTTC CATSRVTGLAGGIEQFF
- TRBJ1-5 TRBV20-1 - TGCAGTGCTAGCAAAGTCCAGGGTAGCAATCAGCCCCAGCATTTT CSASKVQGSNQPQHF
- TRBJ2-2 TRBV3-1 - TGTGCCAGCAGCCAAGTCGTGACGAACACCGGGGAGCTGTTTTTT CASSQVVTNTGELFF
- TRBJ1-5 TRBV24-1 - TGTGCCACCAGTGATAGCTACCTGGGACAGCCCCAGCATTTT CATSDSYLGQPQHF
- TRBJ1-2 TRBV6-5 - TGTGCCAGCAGTTACGGGACGGCCAACTATGGCTACACCTTC CASSYGTANYGYTF
TRBD2 TRBJ2-1 TRBV7-2 - TGTGCCAGCAGCTTAGTCGGCGGGAGTGAGCAGTTCTTC CASSLVGGSEQFF
- TRBJ2-5 TRBV2 - TGTGCCAGCAGTGTCTACATCCAAGAGACCCAGTACTTC CASSVYIQETQYF
TRBD1 TRBJ2-3 TRBV7-2 - TGTGCCAGCAGCTTGAATACAGGGGTCGATACGCAGTATTTT CASSLNTGVDTQYF
TRBD1 TRBJ2-2 TRBV6-6 - TGTGCCAGTCAGAAACAGGGGGTTATCGGGGAGCTGTTTTTT CASQKQGVIGELFF
- TRBJ2-4 TRBV23-1 few TGCGCCAGCAGTCAATCGGAAAGGGGACGGGCCAAAAACATTCAGTACTTC CASSQSERGRAKNIQYF
- TRBJ2-5 TRBV29-1 few TGCAGCGTTGGCCAGGCGCAAGAGACCCAGTACTTC CSVGQAQETQYF
TRBD2 TRBJ2-3 TRBV20-1 few TGCAGTGCCTCACTAGCGGCCCGATGGGAGGCAGATACGCAGTATTTT CSASLAARWEADTQYF
- TRBJ2-1 TRBV30 - TGTGCCTGGAGAGAACACAGGAATACCTACAATGAGCAGTTCTTC CAWREHRNTYNEQFF
TRBD2 TRBJ2-5 TRBV7-9 few TGTGCCAGCAGCCTAGCCGGGGCGGGGGAGAGAGAGACCCAGTACTTC CASSLAGAGERETQYF
- TRBJ2-1 TRBV20-1 few TGCAGTGCTACCGGAGCTAGGACTAACAATGAGCAGTTCTTC CSATGARTNNEQFF
- TRBJ2-7 TRBV5-1 - TGCGCCAGCAGCTTGGTCGGAGGGGATTCCTGGGAAGCATACGAGCAGTACTTC CASSLVGGDSWEAYEQYF